This T cell receptor beta chain was obtained from a study of blood T cell repertoires in COVID-19. Method: immunoSEQ multiplex PCR; TCRdb's copy keeps in-frame clones and lacks some. The table includes 130,000 to 150,000 clones, less than 85% detected once. Germline-derived CDR1 and CDR2 are SGHAT and FQNNGV. CDR3 size: 14 residues. J lost 5 bases, V lost 1 base, and 3 bases had no gene match. The TCR comes from a woman of 80 years or more in a cohort sampled during active or convalescent COVID-19. Sequencing was carried out using peripheral blood. The chain combines TRBV11-2 with TRBJ2-5; 8 nucleotides match TRBD2. CDR3: CASSLAGGRETQYF. As DNA, the CDR3 is TGTGCCAGCAGCTTAGCGGGGGGGAGGGAGACCCAGTACTTC. The whole variable domain, remainder taken from reference TRBV11-2 and TRBJ2-5, is EAGVAQSPRYKIIEKRQSVAFWCNPISGHATLYWYQQILGQGPKLLIQFQNNGVVDDSQLPKDRFSAERLKGVDSTLKIQPAKLEDSAVYLCASSLAGGRETQYFGPGTRLLVL.